This is a list of T cell receptor beta chains from one sample in a study of follicular helper T cells after annual influenza vaccination. Using immunoSEQ multiplex PCR, the repertoire was profiled, and TCRdb retains in-frame clones only, with some absent. The top ten clones hold over 0.7% of a sample with some 10,000 clones, more than 75% of them seen once. This specimen was CXCR5- memory CD4+ T cells sorted from blood, taken on the day of influenza vaccination. The receptors originated from an adult who received the influenza vaccine. Both conserved end residues are part of each CDR3. The D gene is left open where the match is weak. Not all rows give a size; the values are once, few, many and, for expanded clones, a class.

D,J,V,size,CDR3,DNA
NA,TRBJ1-3,TRBV5-1,NA,CASSSSKDTIYF,TGCGCCAGCAGCTCCTCGAAAGACACCATATATTTT
NA,TRBJ2-1,TRBV12-2,NA,CASRFGDGNEQFF,NA
NA,TRBJ1-2,TRBV28,NA,CASSTRGPYGYTF,TGTGCCAGCAGTACGCGCGGGCCATATGGCTACACCTTC
NA,TRBJ2-1,TRBV7-9,NA,CASSLAPMGGAVYNEQFF,TGTGCCAGCAGCTTAGCCCCAATGGGCGGAGCGGTTTACAATGAGCAGTTCTTC
NA,TRBJ2-7,TRBV15,NA,CATSTPGVPHEQYF,TGTGCCACCAGCACCCCAGGGGTACCCCACGAGCAGTACTTC
TRBD1,TRBJ1-4,TRBV18,NA,CASSPARQGVGEKLFF,TGTGCCAGCTCCCCCGCGCGACAGGGAGTAGGTGAAAAACTGTTTTTT
NA,TRBJ1-5,TRBV19,NA,CASSIVPTASNQPQHF,TGTGCCAGTAGTATAGTACCCACAGCGAGCAATCAGCCCCAGCATTTT
NA,TRBJ1-1,TRBV4-3,NA,CASSQEALNTEAFF,TGCGCCAGCAGCCAAGAAGCCCTCAACACTGAAGCTTTCTTT
NA,TRBJ2-1,TRBV19,NA,CASSIGGPAYNEQFF,TGTGCCAGTAGTATAGGGGGACCAGCATACAATGAGCAGTTCTTC
NA,TRBJ1-2,TRBV9,NA,CASSVFNYGYTF,TGTGCCAGCAGCGTCTTTAACTATGGCTACACCTTC
TRBD1,TRBJ1-1,TRBV6-1,NA,CASSAGTGGNPEAFF,TGTGCCAGCAGCGCCGGGACAGGGGGGAACCCTGAAGCTTTCTTT
NA,TRBJ1-2,TRBV19,few,CASRPVEANYGYTF,TGTGCCAGTAGGCCCGTGGAGGCTAACTATGGCTACACCTTC
NA,TRBJ1-1,TRBV7-9,NA,CASSLDRTYKNISAFF,TGTGCCAGCAGCCTTGACAGGACATACAAGAACATTAGCGCTTTCTTT
NA,TRBJ1-2,TRBV7-2,once,CASSSGVWDTF,TGTGCCAGCAGCTCAGGGGTTTGGGACACCTTC
TRBD2,TRBJ2-3,TRBV7-3,NA,CASSHPPGLAIQYF,TGTGCCAGCAGCCATCCTCCGGGACTAGCGATCCAGTATTTT
TRBD1,TRBJ2-2,TRBV5-1,NA,CASSLQGQGLGGELFF,TGCGCCAGCAGCTTGCAGGGACAGGGTCTTGGCGGGGAGCTGTTTTTT
NA,TRBJ2-7,TRBV5-1,NA,CASSLNSYEQYF,TGCGCCAGCAGCTTAAACAGCTACGAGCAGTACTTC
NA,TRBJ1-1,TRBV6-1,NA,CASSGQVNTEAFF,TGTGCCAGCAGTGGACAGGTTAACACTGAAGCTTTCTTT
TRBD1,TRBJ2-1,TRBV29-1,NA,CSGQGYQNEQFF,TGCAGCGGACAGGGGTACCAAAATGAGCAGTTCTTC
NA,TRBJ2-7,TRBV4-1,NA,CASSQAQGSSYEQYF,TGCGCCAGCAGCCAAGCCCAGGGAAGTTCCTACGAGCAGTACTTC
TRBD1,TRBJ1-3,TRBV7-2,NA,CASRENRGPGNTIYF,TGTGCCAGCAGGGAAAACAGGGGGCCTGGAAACACCATATATTTT
NA,TRBJ1-5,TRBV7-2,NA,CASSLDPGQPQHF,TGTGCCAGCAGCTTGGATCCAGGGCAGCCCCAGCATTTT
TRBD2,TRBJ2-7,TRBV9,NA,CASSVDGGRAYEQYF,TGTGCCAGCAGCGTAGATGGCGGGAGGGCCTACGAGCAGTACTTC
NA,TRBJ2-2,TRBV7-6,NA,CASSLVLGELFF,TGTGCCAGCAGCTTAGTTCTCGGGGAGCTGTTTTTT
NA,TRBJ2-5,TRBV21-1,NA,CASPQREAETQYF,TGTGCCAGCCCCCAGCGGGAGGCTGAGACCCAGTACTTC
TRBD2,TRBJ2-2,TRBV7-2,NA,CASSQSGIGTGELFF,TGTGCCAGCAGCCAGAGCGGGATAGGTACCGGGGAGCTGTTTTTT
NA,TRBJ2-3,TRBV27,NA,CASSLSLSTDTQYF,TGTGCCAGCAGTTTAAGCCTGAGCACAGATACGCAGTATTTT
NA,TRBJ1-5,TRBV19,NA,CASSISISGRQPQHF,TGTGCCAGTAGTATATCTATATCGGGGCGACAGCCCCAGCATTTT
TRBD2,TRBJ2-1,TRBV9,NA,CASSDSRGLASPLKEQFF,TGTGCCAGCAGCGACAGTAGAGGACTAGCCTCACCTCTAAAAGAGCAGTTCTTC
NA,TRBJ1-2,TRBV28,NA,CASSPGVHYGYTF,TGTGCCAGCAGCCCCGGGGTTCACTATGGCTACACCTTC
TRBD2,TRBJ2-3,TRBV18,NA,CASSPLRLAGTTDTQYF,TGTGCCAGCTCACCTCTCCGGCTAGCGGGGACCACAGATACGCAGTATTTT
TRBD2,TRBJ2-3,TRBV19,NA,CASSKSGGAGTDTQYF,TGTGCCAGTAGTAAGAGCGGGGGGGCGGGCACAGATACGCAGTATTTT
NA,TRBJ2-1,TRBV6-5,NA,CASSTGKSYNEQFF,TGTGCCAGCAGTACAGGGAAGAGCTACAATGAGCAGTTCTTC
NA,TRBJ1-5,TRBV7-8,NA,CASSLEAGSNQPQHF,TGTGCCAGCAGCTTAGAGGCAGGGTCCAATCAGCCCCAGCATTTT
NA,TRBJ1-4,TRBV21-1,once,CASSIQGAGEKLFF,TGTGCCAGCAGCATCCAGGGGGCTGGTGAAAAACTGTTTTTT
TRBD1,TRBJ1-5,TRBV27,NA,CASRSDRGSQPQHF,TGTGCCAGCAGGTCGGACAGGGGAAGCCAGCCCCAGCATTTT
NA,TRBJ2-6,TRBV19,NA,CASSIPGANVLTF,TGTGCCAGTAGTATACCTGGGGCCAACGTCCTGACTTTC
NA,TRBJ1-5,TRBV30,NA,CAWSVRVNQPQHF,TGTGCCTGGAGTGTCCGGGTTAATCAGCCCCAGCATTTT
TRBD1,TRBJ2-7,TRBV4-1,NA,CASSQGPGQGNYEQYF,TGCGCCAGCAGCCAGGGGCCTGGACAGGGGAACTACGAGCAGTACTTC
TRBD1,TRBJ2-2,TRBV19,NA,CASNQGAVPGELFF,TGTGCCAGTAATCAGGGGGCGGTCCCCGGGGAGCTGTTTTTT
NA,TRBJ2-3,TRBV6-6,once,CASSLGPAGDTQYF,TGTGCCAGCAGCCTTGGGCCTGCGGGAGATACGCAGTATTTT
TRBD1,TRBJ2-1,TRBV4-1,NA,CASSQRDRENNEQFF,TGCGCCAGCAGCCAGCGGGACAGGGAGAACAATGAGCAGTTCTTC
TRBD1,TRBJ2-7,TRBV4-3,NA,CASSQGRQGAREQYF,TGCGCCAGCAGCCAAGGCAGACAGGGGGCCCGGGAGCAGTACTTC
TRBD1,TRBJ2-1,TRBV7-2,NA,CASSLRQGNNEQFF,TGTGCCAGCAGCTTAAGACAGGGGAACAATGAGCAGTTCTTC